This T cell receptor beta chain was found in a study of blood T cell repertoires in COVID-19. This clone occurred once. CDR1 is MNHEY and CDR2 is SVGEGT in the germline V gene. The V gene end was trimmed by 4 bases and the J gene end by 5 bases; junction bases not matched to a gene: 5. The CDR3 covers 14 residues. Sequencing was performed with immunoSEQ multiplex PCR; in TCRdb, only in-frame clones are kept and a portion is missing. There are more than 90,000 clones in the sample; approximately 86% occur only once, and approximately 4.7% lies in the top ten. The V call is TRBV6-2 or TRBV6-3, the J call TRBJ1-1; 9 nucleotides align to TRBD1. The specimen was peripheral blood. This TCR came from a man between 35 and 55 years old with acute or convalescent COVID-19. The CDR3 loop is CASSLTGGRTEAFF. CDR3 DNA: TGTGCCAGCAGTTTGACAGGGGGGCGGACTGAAGCTTTCTTT.